This record looks at one T cell receptor beta chain sequence and its context. Its antigen remains unidentified. Nothing much larger sits one base from this clone, and base qualities are not available. Receptors were amplified or captured by the immunoSEQ multiplex PCR assay. For the multiplex PCR, a mixture combining 60 forward primers for TCR Vbeta segments and 13 reverse primers for TCR Jbeta segments was used. The CDR3 region of rearranged TCR beta genes was amplified from genomic DNA by a multiplex PCR assay. The amplified TCR beta libraries were sequenced on the Illumina HiSeq System as 87-base-pair reads. In the original analysis: In a later analysis, some 80 million unique TCR beta chains were counted across the 690 or so repertoires, and roughly 10 million of these chains were shared by at least two donors. To remove PCR and sequencing errors, raw reads were error-corrected and collapsed into unique sequences using a nearest-neighbor algorithm that merged closely related sequences. To assign V, D and J gene segments, CDR3 sequences were aligned to IMGT reference sequences. For a sequence to be retained, a match of at least six nucleotides was required to both a V gene segment and a J gene segment. Rearrangements were called productive when the CDR3 lacked stop codons and stayed in frame with V and J; all others were non-productive. CDR3 was defined according to IMGT convention as the region running from the second conserved V-encoded cysteine to the conserved J-encoded phenylalanine. The earlier analysis of about 620 of the donors excluded sequences that lacked an unambiguous match to a single V gene segment. In an earlier analysis of a few hundred of the donors, a V segment was called functional when productive rearrangements were above 56.7%, and segregating when the standard deviation between donors exceeded 5%. A statistical classification framework was developed to diagnose cytomegalovirus status using the catalog of TCR beta chain sequences. V and J gene assignment, in a later analysis, came from comparing TCR nucleotide sequences with IMGT/GENE-DB human TR gene sequences. In a later analysis, CDR3 sequences and most-parsimonious VDJ recombination scenarios were assigned using the TCRdist pipeline. A later analysis defined each TCR beta chain by its CDR3 amino acid sequence plus V-gene family, and excluded reads lacking a unique V-gene family. In a later analysis, approximately 590 highly shared, low-generation-probability nucleotide sequences were removed to address suspected cross-contamination and a sequencing artifact. In a later analysis, a clonal expansion index was calculated for each public chain from normalized within-repertoire ranks of inferred template counts. A later analysis computed generation probabilities with a VDJ recombination model fitted to out-of-frame rearrangements, and checked the results against IGoR. In a later analysis, hypergeometric tests were used to score TCR-TCR, TCR-HLA and TCR-CMV co-occurrence, with a repertoire-size bias correction applied to TCR pairs. False discovery rates were estimated in a later analysis by permuting HLA or CMV assignments 20 times. A later analysis grouped co-occurring TCRs with DBSCAN, adding TCRdist sequence similarity when clustering within HLA-allele-positive subsets. Co-occurrence clustering excluded repertoires with fewer than 30,000 or more than 120,000 public chains, plus five with anomalous nucleotide sharing. As stored in TCRdb, this immuneACCESS dataset retains in-frame rearrangements with V and J assigned. A fraction of the clones does not appear; measured against another copy, unresolved V genes explain less than half of the discrepancy, and the remainder lacks a known reason. That table gives V, J and clone size, and the DNA gave D and trimming. This sample holds over 140,000 clones; just under 85% were observed only once. The ten largest clonotypes hold 1.4% of the sample.

From the germline V gene, CDR1 is MDHEN and CDR2 is SYDVKM. Trimming at the junction amounts to 4 bases on V and 8 bases on J, and the germline ends lie 6 bases apart. The CDR3, cysteine through phenylalanine, is 11 amino acids long. The DNA shown is the 33-base CDR3, in frame from base 1. This sample stems from a study of cytomegalovirus exposure and HLA in healthy donors (dated by TCRdb to the late 2010s). As for the study more broadly: In an earlier analysis of some 550 of the donors, around 290 Gb of sequence data and some 100 million unique TCR beta sequences from approximately 180 million T cells were reported. Around 300 gigabases of sequencing data and tens of millions of unique TCR sequences were included in an early release covering 550 to 650 HLA-typed donors. The genetic ancestry cluster associated with self-reported Caucasian donors included 80% to 90% of the 398 genotyped donors. The study aimed to test whether cataloging public T cell receptors could reveal signatures of past pathogen exposure. Using immunosequencing, the study profiled T cell repertoires from roughly 650 subjects and related those repertoires to cytomegalovirus serostatus. Along with the approximately 700-subject first cohort, a separate validation cohort of 120 different subjects was used. The study combined high-throughput TCR immunosequencing, statistical association of individual TCRs with disease status, and machine learning to predict cytomegalovirus infection status. A later analysis re-examined previously published TCR beta repertoires from just over 650 donors and added high-resolution HLA genotyping to investigate patterns of TCR occurrence. The later analysis used no new phenotypic data to find candidate immune exposures, relying instead on TCR beta sequences and their occurrence across donors. An earlier analysis of more than 450 of the donors used high-throughput TCR beta sequencing to judge whether each TCR beta V gene segment behaved as functional or pseudogenic. Alongside the repertoire data, information on donor age, sex, ethnicity and CMV serostatus was compiled. A later genetic analysis used genome-wide SNP genotypes for 398 of the 666 donors, treating that subset as a discovery cohort. Every discovery cohort repertoire had been produced on one sequencing platform. HLA typing covered class I and class II loci at four-digit resolution. The number of donors typed differed by locus, with roughly 620-630 for A, B, C, DRB1 and DQB1, 522 for DQA1, under 610 for DPA1, and approximately 470 for DPB1. Roughly 5 DR-DQ haplotypes were handled as single units for association and clustering because linkage in the cohort was strong. Among about 360 genotyped donors of the cohort, an average of about 240,000 unique TCR beta nucleotide sequences were sequenced per donor, roughly 20% of them non-productive. The research as a whole found: Presence/absence analyses assumed roughly uniform sequencing depth across donors, an assumption that may not hold. The authors suggested that the approach could potentially be extended to other disease states and immunological phenotypes. A further reported finding was that TCR beta sequences accurately predicted the HLA-A and HLA-B alleles for most subjects in the first cohort. In vitro tests confirmed that a few of the cytomegalovirus-associated TCR beta chains recognize cytomegalovirus antigens. An earlier analysis of approximately 590 of the donors showed that most TCR beta V segments appeared in productive rearrangements either about 87% or about 30% of the time, which broadly matched IMGT annotations. The sequencing pipeline was judged likely to have produced a cluster of highly shared sequence variants as a technical artifact. In a later analysis, TCR association rates were found to vary across HLA loci, with the most associated TCRs seen for DRB1 alleles and the fewest for HLA-C alleles. Compared with the roughly 700-donor mean, donors in an Asian-associated ancestry cluster had fewer N-insertions in productive TCRs, according to a later genetic analysis. Most TCR sequences were observed very rarely across donors, whereas some public TCRs were present in many individuals. A later analysis associated 15,000 to 20,000 TCR beta sequences with specific HLA alleles at a false discovery rate of 0.05. In a later analysis, most CMV-associated TCR beta chains were found to appear HLA-restricted, with HLA associations seemingly driven largely by CMV exposure. In the study, some 160 TCR beta chains were listed as associated with cytomegalovirus. Because HLA typing was missing for some donors at each locus, association tests included only the typed subset. A later analysis reported that several top co-occurrence clusters appeared linked to parvovirus B19, influenza, CMV and Epstein-Barr virus. This cohort had only TCR beta chains sequenced, and the lack of alpha or paired-chain data limited which features could be detected. Immune exposure information for the cohort was limited to CMV serostatus. A later genetic analysis associated a missense DCLRE1C variant with V-gene and J-gene trimming of TCR beta chains, and an independent cohort replicated the association. Linkage disequilibrium might explain the correlated functional status among segregating V segments, but an unknown experimental factor could not be excluded. Cytomegalovirus status was reported to be diagnosed by the classifier with high specificity and sensitivity in both the original and validation cohorts. Some IMGT-functional V segments, including TRBV6-2 and TRBV6-3, could not be distinguished by the 87-base-pair reads and were therefore excluded. Because counts were too low, about 17 rarely observed V segments, including chromosome 9 orphons, were excluded from the earlier analysis of 587 of the donors. Assigning TCR associations to individual alleles was difficult when HLA alleles, especially DR and DQ, strongly co-occurred. A later analysis found that HLA-associated TCR beta chains were more clonally expanded and had lower generation probabilities than equally common non-associated chains.

The cohort consisted of 600 to 700 healthy bone marrow donors. At the time of sampling, all cohort members were nominally healthy, though unrecorded immune exposures were likely present. The donor was CMV seropositive and belonged to the group of 250 to 300 seropositive cohort members. A peripheral blood sample was provided by each donor, and peripheral blood mononuclear cells were used for TCR beta sequencing. The Qiagen DNeasy Blood Extraction Kit was used to extract genomic DNA from the blood cell samples. This clonotype was obtained from a man under 40 in good health and CMV-seropositive. The V gene is TRBV28 and the J gene is TRBJ2-1, with the D gene not clear enough to name. The sample consisted of PBMCs. CDR3 sequence: CASSSLHEQFF. In nucleotides, the sequence is TGTGCCAGCAGTTCTCTCCATGAGCAGTTCTTC.